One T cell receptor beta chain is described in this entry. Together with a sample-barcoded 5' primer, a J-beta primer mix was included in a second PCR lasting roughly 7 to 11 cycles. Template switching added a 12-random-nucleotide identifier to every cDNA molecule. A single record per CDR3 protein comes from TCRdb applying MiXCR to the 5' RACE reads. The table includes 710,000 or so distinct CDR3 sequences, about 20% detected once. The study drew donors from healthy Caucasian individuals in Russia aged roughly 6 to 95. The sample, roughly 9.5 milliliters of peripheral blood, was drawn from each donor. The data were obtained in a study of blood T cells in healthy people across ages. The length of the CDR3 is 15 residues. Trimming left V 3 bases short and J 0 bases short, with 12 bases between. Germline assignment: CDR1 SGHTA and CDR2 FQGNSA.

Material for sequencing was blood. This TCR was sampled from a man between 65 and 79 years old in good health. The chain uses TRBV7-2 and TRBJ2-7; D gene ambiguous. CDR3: CASSFRTGPSYEQYF. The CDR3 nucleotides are TGTGCCAGCAGCTTCAGGACCGGTCCCTCCTACGAGCAGTACTTC.